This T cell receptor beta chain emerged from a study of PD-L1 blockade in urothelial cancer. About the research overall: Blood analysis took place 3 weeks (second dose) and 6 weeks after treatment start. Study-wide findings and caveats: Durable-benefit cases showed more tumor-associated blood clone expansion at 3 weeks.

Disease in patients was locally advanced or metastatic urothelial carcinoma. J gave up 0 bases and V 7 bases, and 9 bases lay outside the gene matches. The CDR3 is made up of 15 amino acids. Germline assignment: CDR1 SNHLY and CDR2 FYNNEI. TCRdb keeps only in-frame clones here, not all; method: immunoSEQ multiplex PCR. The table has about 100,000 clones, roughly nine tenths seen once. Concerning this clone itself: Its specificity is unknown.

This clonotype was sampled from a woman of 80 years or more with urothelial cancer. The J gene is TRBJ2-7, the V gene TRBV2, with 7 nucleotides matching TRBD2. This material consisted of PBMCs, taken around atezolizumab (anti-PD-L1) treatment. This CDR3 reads CASTRDGRPSYEQYF. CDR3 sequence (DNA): TGTGCCAGCACTAGGGACGGGAGGCCCTCCTACGAGCAGTACTTC.